The present T cell receptor beta chain was sequenced within a study of blood T cell repertoires in COVID-19. Looked up from germline, CDR1 is SGDLS and CDR2 is YYNGEE. The CDR3 extends over 15 amino acids. The junction had 7 bases not matched to a gene; V was cut back by 2 bases and J by 6 bases. In this sample, this clone turned up once. Repertoires were generated with immunoSEQ multiplex PCR, while TCRdb's copy carries only in-frame clones and drops some. The sample has under 250,000 clones, 86% seen once. Donors were grouped by their self-reported clinical history. Sequenced sample: PBMCs or T cells enriched from blood (not recorded which). The TCR sequence derives from a man in his forties who had recovered from COVID-19. The chain employs TRBV9 and TRBJ2-2; 7 nucleotides line up with TRBD1. The CDR3 DNA sequence: TGTGCCAGCAGCGTGACAGGGATGGGCGCCGGGGAGCTGTTTTTT. Its protein is CASSVTGMGAGELFF.